The sequence of this TCR beta chain was determined in a study of T-cell reconstitution after alpha-beta-depleted transplantation in children. At least ten counts were recorded for this clonotype. The CDR3 is 14 amino acids. The ends were cut back, 4 bases at V and 4 bases at J, with 13 bases in the middle. The TCRbeta library was prepared with unique molecular identifiers. TCRdb passed the PCR reads through MiXCR, listing each CDR3 protein once. The sample yields approximately 240,000 distinct CDR3 sequences, approximately 9.7% seen once. The clonotype comes from a human donor who donated a stem cell graft to a child with SCID. The sample was PBMCs from the stem cell graft donor, taken from the stem cell graft. This sequence joins TRBV12-3 or TRBV12-4 and TRBJ1-1; D ambiguous. Written as DNA, the CDR3 is TGTGCCAGCAGTTCAAGGGAGCGGGGCACTGAAGCTTTCTTT. Translated: CASSSRERGTEAFF.